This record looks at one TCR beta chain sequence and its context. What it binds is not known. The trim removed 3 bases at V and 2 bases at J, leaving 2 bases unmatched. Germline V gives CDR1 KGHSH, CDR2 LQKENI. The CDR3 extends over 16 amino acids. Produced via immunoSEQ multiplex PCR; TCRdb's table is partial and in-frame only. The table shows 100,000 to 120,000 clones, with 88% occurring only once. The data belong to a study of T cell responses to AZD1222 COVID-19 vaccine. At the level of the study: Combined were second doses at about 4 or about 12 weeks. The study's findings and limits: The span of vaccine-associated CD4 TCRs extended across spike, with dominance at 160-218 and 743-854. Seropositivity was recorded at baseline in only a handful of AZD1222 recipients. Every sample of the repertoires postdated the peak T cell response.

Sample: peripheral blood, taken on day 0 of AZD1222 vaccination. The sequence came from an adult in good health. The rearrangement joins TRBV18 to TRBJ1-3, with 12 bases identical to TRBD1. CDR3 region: CASSPGTGGTGNTIYF. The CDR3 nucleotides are TGTGCCAGCTCACCCGGGACAGGGGGCACTGGAAACACCATATATTTT.